The rows below give T cell receptor beta chains drawn from one sample of a study of persistence of HIV-infected CD4 T cells. Their specific antigens are unknown. Sequencing was performed with immunoSEQ multiplex PCR; in TCRdb, only in-frame clones are kept and a portion is missing. The sample holds 38,000 or so clones, over 65% seen once. The source was cultured CD4+ T cells from PBMCs, collected from a patient who received antiretroviral therapy. The receptors were gathered from an adult with HIV. The donor label of this sample is uncertain. Each CDR3 is given with its conserved first and last residue. D genes are given only for firm matches. For some rows the clone size is stated as once, few or many, or as a class when expanded; others skip it.

>NA|TRBD1|TRBJ2-7|TRBV7-3
CASSLIDRVGEQYF
TGTGCCAGCAGCTTAATTGACAGGGTGGGCGAGCAGTACTTC
>NA|NA|TRBJ2-7|TRBV7-9
CASSHIRGGVVAYEQYF
TGTGCCAGCAGCCACATTCGGGGCGGGGTGGTCGCTTACGAGCAGTACTTC
>NA|NA|TRBJ1-1|TRBV7-3
CASSLTRGDTEAFF
TGTGCCAGCAGCTTAACTCGCGGAGACACTGAAGCTTTCTTT
>NA|NA|TRBJ1-5|TRBV28
CASSFGGHLNQPQHF
TGTGCCAGCAGTTTCGGGGGACATCTCAATCAGCCCCAGCATTTT
>NA|TRBD2|TRBJ2-3|TRBV5-1
CASSLKLAGGDTQYF
TGCGCCAGCAGCTTGAAACTAGCGGGGGGTGATACGCAGTATTTT
>few|NA|TRBJ1-3|TRBV19
CASRLTALSSGNTIYF
TGTGCCAGTAGATTGACAGCACTGAGCTCTGGAAACACCATATATTTT
>NA|NA|TRBJ2-3|TRBV10-1
CASSESGLPTSTDTQYF
TGCGCCAGCAGTGAGTCGGGACTCCCAACAAGCACAGATACGCAGTATTTT
>NA|NA|TRBJ2-3|TRBV7-8
CASSGPGPPRPDTQYF
TGTGCCAGCAGCGGACCCGGGCCTCCCCGCCCAGATACGCAGTATTTT
>NA|NA|TRBJ2-3|TRBV10-3
CAISPGAGTDTQYF
TGTGCCATCAGTCCAGGGGCAGGCACAGATACGCAGTATTTT
>NA|NA|TRBJ1-1|TRBV2
CASTATLTANTEAFF
TGTGCCAGCACCGCCACCCTGACAGCGAACACTGAAGCTTTCTTT
>NA|NA|TRBJ2-3|TRBV5-1
CASSHGQNTDTQYF
TGCGCCAGCAGCCACGGACAGAACACAGATACGCAGTATTTT
>few|TRBD1|TRBJ1-5|TRBV14
CASSPGGRGPQPQHF
TGTGCCAGCAGCCCAGGGGGACGGGGCCCTCAGCCCCAGCATTTT
>NA|NA|TRBJ1-3|TRBV19
CASLNKYSGNTIYF
TGTGCCAGCCTGAATAAATACTCTGGAAACACCATATATTTT
>once|TRBD1|TRBJ1-1|TRBV5-1
CASSLGDRGRTEAFF
TGCGCCAGCAGCTTGGGGGACAGGGGAAGAACTGAAGCTTTCTTT
>once|TRBD1|TRBJ1-4|TRBV2
CASSEDRGREKLFF
TGTGCCAGCAGTGAGGACAGGGGGCGAGAAAAACTGTTTTTT
>NA|NA|TRBJ2-1|TRBV5-4
CASRRTVSYNEQFF
TGTGCCAGCAGAAGGACGGTCTCCTACAATGAGCAGTTCTTC
>NA|TRBD2|TRBJ2-3|TRBV7-2
CASSLDRGGVGTDTQYF
TGTGCCAGCAGCTTAGACCGCGGGGGGGTTGGAACAGATACGCAGTATTTT
>NA|NA|TRBJ2-1|TRBV5-1
CASSRESASNEQFF
TGCGCCAGCAGCAGGGAATCTGCTAGCAATGAGCAGTTCTTC
>NA|TRBD2|TRBJ2-1|TRBV7-2
CASSLGPSGGVGSYNEQFF
TGTGCCAGCAGCTTAGGGCCTAGCGGGGGGGTTGGTTCCTACAATGAGCAGTTCTTC
>NA|TRBD1|TRBJ1-3|TRBV27
CASSSTGGTGNTIYF
TGTGCCAGCAGTTCGACAGGGGGCACTGGAAACACCATATATTTT
>NA|NA|TRBJ1-2|TRBV19
CASRPRSGIYGYTF
TGTGCCAGTAGGCCCAGATCGGGGATCTATGGCTACACCTTC
>once|TRBD2|TRBJ2-1|TRBV6-1
CASSEGLAGYNEQFF
TGTGCCAGCAGTGAAGGGTTAGCGGGGTACAATGAGCAGTTCTTC
>NA|NA|TRBJ2-1|TRBV6-5
CASSYSWDRNEQFF
TGTGCCAGCAGTTACTCTTGGGACCGGAATGAGCAGTTCTTC
>NA|NA|TRBJ1-4|TRBV28
CASSLRAVREKLFF
TGTGCCAGCAGTTTACGGGCGGTTCGGGAAAAACTGTTTTTT
>NA|NA|TRBJ2-7|TRBV6-5
CATGGGAVHEQYF
TGTGCCACCGGAGGGGGCGCAGTTCACGAGCAGTACTTC
>NA|TRBD2|TRBJ2-3|TRBV2
CASSELAGASTDTQYF
TGTGCCAGCAGTGAGTTAGCGGGGGCAAGCACAGATACGCAGTATTTT
>NA|NA|TRBJ2-3|TRBV7-3
CASSLGAAGSQTDTQYF
TGTGCCAGCAGCTTAGGAGCAGCGGGCAGCCAGACGGATACGCAGTATTTT
>NA|TRBD1|TRBJ2-2|TRBV29-1
CAAFTGGGGELFF
TGCGCAGCGTTTACAGGGGGCGGTGGGGAGCTGTTTTTT
>NA|NA|TRBJ1-1|TRBV6-5
CASSYGFSNTEAFF
TGTGCCAGCAGTTATGGATTTTCGAACACTGAAGCTTTCTTT
>NA|NA|TRBJ2-3|TRBV28
CASSRGDTQYF
TGTGCCAGCAGTCGAGGGGATACGCAGTATTTT
>NA|TRBD1|TRBJ1-5|TRBV7-8
CASSLGTGGTGNQPQHF
TGTGCCAGCAGCTTAGGGACAGGGGGAACGGGCAATCAGCCCCAGCATTTT
>NA|NA|TRBJ1-3|TRBV6-2/TRBV6-3
CASSYGGTGNTIYF
TGTGCCAGCAGTTACGGCGGCACTGGAAACACCATATATTTT
>few|NA|TRBJ1-1|TRBV24-1
CATSEAGLNTEAFF
TGTGCCACCAGTGAAGCGGGGTTAAACACTGAAGCTTTCTTT
>NA|NA|TRBJ2-2|TRBV5-5
CASSSLIFGELFF
TGTGCCAGCAGCTCGCTCATTTTCGGGGAGCTGTTTTTT